This T cell receptor (beta chain) comes out of a study of identifying expanded T cells in peripheral blood (dated by TCRdb to 2018 to 2020). In terms of the full investigation: Technical replicates were generated by sequencing separate aliquots of the same genomic DNA pool, and four replicates were compared pairwise. What the work shows at the level of the full study, not this receptor alone: The authors expected that biological variance in healthy repertoires might rise further over much longer intervals, such as months to years. In all healthy donors, the variance in clone template counts between samples taken two to three weeks apart rose significantly as total template count increased. About 1.1 differentially abundant clones were flagged by the binomial model between technical replicates, whereas about 16.4 and 19 were flagged over approximately two weeks and four weeks, respectively. Across all healthy-donor time intervals, the beta-binomial model significantly cut both the number of clones called differentially abundant and the false-positive rate.

TCRbeta CDR3 regions were profiled by bias-controlled multiplex PCR amplification of genomic DNA with the immunoSEQ Assay. The published analysis was carried out like this. To quantify the absolute abundance of each unique TCRbeta CDR3 region, the sequences were collapsed and filtered. Differential abundance was assessed using a binomial (Fisher-equivalent) model and a beta-binomial model in which time-dependent variance fitted from healthy donors was added. Clones with fewer than 5 combined templates were removed, and differential abundance was called for clones with a Benjamini-Hochberg FDR below 0.01. The form v = (b*log(k)+a)^2 was used to model beta-binomial variance as a function of total template count across the two samples. Not all clones reach the TCRdb copy of this immuneACCESS table, which keeps in-frame sequences only. Checked studies attribute under half of the gap to unresolved V genes and leave the rest unexplained. V, J and clone size reflect that table, while D and trimming were determined from the DNA. For this sample the table gives 90,000 to 100,000 clones, of which 70% to 90% were detected only once. The ten largest clones capture around 5.9% of the sample.

No immune events, such as infections, were documented for the healthy donors during the collection period. To calibrate time-dependent variance in a beta-binomial model of T-cell clone differential abundance, blood repertoires from healthy donors were used as a training cohort. The training cohort included about ten healthy donors, of whom 3 were female and 7 were male. On average the donors were approximately 40 years old, and their ages spanned roughly 29 to 70 years. Whole blood was collected from each healthy donor at three time points spaced about two weeks apart and obtained from a commercial supplier. Genomic DNA was extracted from unsorted whole blood for immunosequencing. This clone turned up a few times. Its antigen remains undetermined. The sample holds no much larger clone one base away, and base qualities are not on file. Via the germline V gene, CDR1 is SGHAT and CDR2 FQNNGV. Trimmed from V: 5 bases; trimmed from J: 6 bases; junction bases lacking a gene match: 5. The cysteine opens and the phenylalanine closes a CDR3 of 13 amino acids. The sequence is cut down to CDR3 DNA, 39 bases in frame from base 1.

Here the chain combines TRBV11-2 and TRBJ1-1, with TRBD1 matching 8 junction bases. This TCR came from a person aged 18 to 75 in good health. Sequenced sample: blood. The CDR3 amino acid sequence is: CASSRDRGPEAFF. The bases read TGTGCCAGCAGCCGTGACAGGGGCCCTGAAGCTTTCTTT.